These 16 T cell receptor beta chains originate from one sample sequenced in a study of cytomegalovirus exposure and HLA in healthy donors. Primers included in the PCR were 60 Vbeta and 13 Jbeta primers. Sequenced by immunoSEQ multiplex PCR; TCRdb stores in-frame clones only, minus some. The sample has some 160,000 clones, around four fifths seen once. Sequencing was done on a sample of PBMCs. The receptor set was obtained from a boy younger than 10 in good health and CMV-seronegative.

This rearrangement joins TRBV7-8 to TRBJ1-1, with 7 positions matching TRBD1. Germline V gives CDR1 SGHVS, CDR2 FQNEAQ. CDR3 length equals 14 residues. With V trimmed by 3 bases and J by 0 bases, 1 base remained unmatched. CDR3 in amino acids: CASSLTGLNTEAFF. The CDR3 bases are TGTGCCAGCAGCTTGACAGGGTTGAACACTGAAGCTTTCTTT.

This clone has only one observation. The rearrangement links TRBV30 to TRBJ1-2; D unclear. Trimming took 0 bases from V and 8 from J, leaving 10 bases between them. The CDR3 length is 12 residues. Germline-derived CDR1 and CDR2 are GTSNPN and SVGIG (reference sequence). The CDR3 DNA is TGTGCCTGGAGTGTAATAGGGAGCGGCTACACCTTC. Translating it yields CAWSVIGSGYTF. Full variable domain (rest looked up from reference TRBV30 and TRBJ1-2): SQTIHQWPATLVQPVGSPLSLECTVEGTSNPNLYWYRQAAGRGLQLLFYSVGIGQISSEVPQNLSASRPQDRQFILSSKKLLLSDSGFYLCAWSVIGSGYTFGSGTRLTVV.

The chain has TRBV7-2 and TRBJ2-5; D is possibly TRBD1 (6 bases). The last part of the DNA fits TRBJ2-7 better; the J call may be wrong. The CDR3 runs 14 residues. Germline assignment: CDR1 SGHTA and CDR2 FQGNSA. The chain's CDR3 is CASSTRQAGYEQYF. CDR3 bases: TGTGCCAGCAGCACCAGACAGGCGGGCTACGAGCAGTACTTC.

The chain recombines TRBV9 with TRBJ1-1, with 9 bases matching TRBD1. CDR3 size: 18 residues. The V gene end was trimmed by 3 bases and the J gene end by 3 bases; junction bases not matched to a gene: 15. Germline V CDR1 and CDR2: SGDLS, YYNGEE. The CDR3 here is CASSGTPGQGSPDTEAFF. CDR3 bases: TGTGCCAGCAGCGGAACCCCGGGACAGGGTAGCCCTGACACTGAAGCTTTCTTT.

The CDR3 is CASSFHQGMGNQPQHF. The CDR3 coding sequence is TGTGCCAGCAGTTTTCATCAGGGTATGGGCAATCAGCCCCAGCATTTT. This chain uses TRBV28 with TRBJ1-5; possible D gene TRBD1, 5 bases. The CDR3 has 16 amino acids. Germline CDR1 reads MDHEN; CDR2 reads SYDVKM. Trimming cost V 3 bases and J 2 bases, with 14 bases left between them.

This clone was counted once. The chain combines TRBV11-3 with TRBJ2-1; TRBD2 agrees at 7 bases. V gave up 2 bases and J gave up 12 bases; unmatched junction bases: 7. The CDR3 runs to 13 residues. CDR1 is SGHNT, CDR2 YENEEA, per germline. The CDR3 reads CASSLYLTGGQFF. In DNA form, the CDR3 reads TGTGCCAGCAGCTTATATCTGACGGGGGGGCAGTTCTTC.

The chain employs TRBV6-4 and TRBJ2-3; possible D gene TRBD1, 5 bases. The CDR3 consists of 13 residues. V was pared by 5 bases and J by 0 bases, with 6 bases between. The germline gives CDR1 MRHNA, CDR2 SNTAGT. The CDR3 reads CASSQGSTDTQYF. The CDR3 DNA reads as TGTGCCAGCAGTCAGGGAAGCACAGATACGCAGTATTTT.

This clone was observed a single time. This chain connects TRBV27 to TRBJ2-2; 7 bases agree with TRBD1. The CDR3 totals 15 residues. The V segment lost 5 bases and the J segment 6 bases; nucleotides outside the gene matches: 9. The V gene's germline CDR1 is MNHEY and CDR2 SMNVEV (reference sequence). CDR3 coding DNA: TGTGCCAGCAGTCCTTCGAGACAGGGTTCCGGGGAGCTGTTTTTT. This translates into CASSPSRQGSGELFF.

The rearrangement joins TRBV29-1 to TRBJ2-3, with D uncertain. Germline CDR1 and CDR2: SQVTM and ANQGSEA. Trimming cost V 7 bases and J 2 bases, with 4 bases left between them. The CDR3 covers 10 residues. CDR3 protein: CSGHTDTQYF. CDR3 nucleotides: TGCAGCGGGCACACAGATACGCAGTATTTT.

The chain carries TRBV28 and TRBJ1-5; D call uncertain. There are 13 residues in the CDR3. Germline V lookup: CDR1 MDHEN, CDR2 SYDVKM. V was clipped by 6 bases and J by 7 bases, with 13 bases between them. This CDR3 reads CASSRRGQQPQHF. The CDR3 nucleotides read TGTGCCAGCAGCCGCCGCGGGCAGCAGCCCCAGCATTTT.

This clone was seen only a few times. The chain is built from TRBV6-5 and TRBJ1-1; D remains ambiguous. V lost 3 bases and J lost 4, with 3 bases in between. This CDR3 is 11 amino acids long. Germline V gives CDR1 MNHEY, CDR2 SVGAGI. CDR3 coding DNA: TGTGCCAGCAGTTATCTCACTGAAGCTTTCTTT. This encodes CASSYLTEAFF.

The V and J genes are TRBV6-5 and TRBJ1-2; weak D call: TRBD1 (6 bases). The CDR3 totals 14 residues. Germline V lookup: CDR1 MNHEY, CDR2 SVGAGI. V was cut by 5 bases and J by 5 bases, with 15 bases left in between. The CDR3, as DNA: TGTGCCAGCAGTGACACGGGACAAGTTTATGGCTACACCTTC. As protein: CASSDTGQVYGYTF.

J is TRBJ1-1 and V is TRBV15, with D perhaps TRBD1 (6 bases). This CDR3 comprises 16 residues. Per germline, CDR1 LNHNV and CDR2 YYDKDF (reference sequence). The germline V and J ends were trimmed by 0 bases and 11 bases, with 22 bases remaining between them. The chain's CDR3 is CATSRDPYRETRGAFF. CDR3 sequence (DNA): TGTGCCACCAGCAGAGACCCTTACAGGGAAACCAGAGGGGCTTTCTTT.

The chain joins TRBV2 to TRBJ2-7; 16 nucleotides line up with TRBD2. The CDR3 spans 17 residues. Germline values: CDR1 SNHLY, CDR2 FYNNEI. The V gene end was trimmed by 1 base and the J gene end by 6 bases; junction bases not matched to a gene: 6. The DNA of the CDR3 is TGTGCCAGCAGTGAAGGTCCGGGACTAGCGGGGGGGCGCGAGCAGTACTTC. This translates into CASSEGPGLAGGREQYF.

The gene calls are TRBV6-1 and TRBJ1-2; 10 bases map to TRBD1. Germline-derived CDR1 and CDR2 are MNHNS and SASEGT. The CDR3 runs to 14 residues. V was clipped by 5 bases and J by 6 bases; unmatched bases: 6. CDR3 DNA: TGTGCCAGCAGTCCGGGACAGGGGCAAGATGGCTACACCTTC. Its translation is CASSPGQGQDGYTF.

This clone was picked up a small number of times. The chain combines TRBV6-1 with TRBJ2-2, with TRBD2 identical over 7 bases. The V segment lost 3 bases and the J segment 6 bases; nucleotides outside the gene matches: 7. The CDR3 contains 15 residues. Germline V gene data show CDR1 as MNHNS and CDR2 as SASEGT. Here the CDR3 reads CASSESGGYPGELFF. Here the CDR3 DNA reads TGTGCCAGCAGTGAGTCGGGAGGATACCCCGGGGAGCTGTTTTTT.